A selection of T cell receptor beta chains follows, all from one sample in a study of blood T cell repertoires in COVID-19. Sequencing was performed with immunoSEQ multiplex PCR; in TCRdb, only in-frame clones are kept and a portion is missing. The sample lists under 100,000 clones, 87% seen once, with 15% in the top ten. The sample consisted of peripheral blood. The receptors shown here come from a male donor with acute or convalescent COVID-19. Both conserved end residues are part of each CDR3. A D gene is named only where the DNA matches it firmly. The size of a clone is reported for some rows only, either as once, few or many, or as a class for expanded clones.

clone size,V gene,J gene,D gene,CDR3 protein,CDR3 DNA
few,TRBV10-3,TRBJ2-1,TRBD1,CAISDLGQGDGNEQFF,TGTGCCATCAGTGACCTGGGACAGGGTGATGGGAATGAGCAGTTCTTC
-,TRBV6-5,TRBJ1-4,TRBD1,CASSQTGVANEKLFF,TGTGCCAGCAGCCAAACAGGGGTAGCTAATGAAAAACTGTTTTTT
-,TRBV6-5,TRBJ2-5,TRBD1,CATQTGTGQETQYF,TGTGCCACCCAGACAGGGACGGGCCAAGAGACCCAGTACTTC
-,TRBV2,TRBJ2-7,-,CASKASGSDYEQYF,TGTGCCAGCAAGGCGAGCGGGTCAGACTACGAGCAGTACTTC
-,TRBV7-6,TRBJ2-7,-,CASSLSNRVYEQYF,TGTGCCAGCAGCCTTAGCAACAGGGTCTACGAGCAGTACTTC
-,TRBV7-6,TRBJ2-2,-,CASSLYTNTGELFF,TGTGCCAGCAGCCTTTACACGAACACCGGGGAGCTGTTTTTT
-,TRBV7-9,TRBJ2-1,TRBD2,CASSLGSGGINEQFF,TGTGCCAGCAGCTTAGGTAGCGGGGGGATAAATGAGCAGTTCTTC
few,TRBV6-6,TRBJ1-2,TRBD1,CASSRDRGPANYGYTF,TGTGCCAGCAGCAGGGACAGGGGGCCTGCTAACTATGGCTACACCTTC
-,TRBV15,TRBJ1-3,-,CATSRDPGLGNTIYF,TGTGCCACCAGCAGAGATCCAGGGTTAGGAAACACCATATATTTT
-,TRBV27,TRBJ2-1,TRBD1,CASRGQGDDEQFF,TGTGCCAGCAGGGGACAGGGGGACGATGAGCAGTTCTTC
-,TRBV11-2,TRBJ2-4,TRBD2,CASSLGRRGGIQYF,TGTGCCAGCAGCCTCGGCCGTCGGGGGGGCATTCAGTACTTC
-,TRBV3-1/TRBV3-2,TRBJ2-1,TRBD1,CASSQAQTGADEQFF,TGTGCCAGCAGCCAAGCCCAGACAGGGGCGGATGAGCAGTTCTTC
-,TRBV3-1/TRBV3-2,TRBJ2-2,TRBD2,CASTPPGLASGGELFF,TGTGCCAGCACCCCACCGGGACTAGCGTCGGGCGGGGAGCTGTTTTTT
-,TRBV10-2,TRBJ1-5,-,CASSETGGNQPQHF,TGCGCCAGCAGTGAAACGGGGGGCAATCAGCCCCAGCATTTT
-,TRBV6-2/TRBV6-3,TRBJ2-5,-,CASSFSEVQETQYF,TGTGCCAGCAGTTTTTCAGAAGTCCAAGAGACCCAGTACTTC
-,TRBV4-2,TRBJ2-3,TRBD2,CASSPAGLAGDKDTQYF,TGTGCCAGCAGCCCCGCGGGTCTAGCGGGGGACAAGGATACGCAGTATTTT
-,TRBV3-1/TRBV3-2,TRBJ1-6,-,CASSRGTVKESPLHF,TGTGCCAGCAGCCGCGGGACGGTGAAGGAGTCACCCCTCCACTTT
few,TRBV12-2,TRBJ2-2,-,CASRRDLPTGHSTGELFF,TGTGCAAGTCGCCGCGATCTCCCTACGGGACACTCCACCGGGGAGCTGTTTTTT
few,TRBV19,TRBJ1-4,TRBD1,CASSWSGQGKEKLFF,TGTGCCAGTAGTTGGTCGGGACAGGGGAAAGAAAAACTGTTTTTT
-,TRBV2,TRBJ2-7,TRBD2,CASSANPQRGRSYEQYF,TGTGCCAGCAGCGCAAATCCCCAGCGGGGTCGGTCCTACGAGCAGTACTTC
few,TRBV4-1,TRBJ2-6,TRBD1,CASSQAGTGFSGANVLTF,TGCGCCAGCAGCCAGGCCGGGACAGGGTTCTCTGGGGCCAACGTCCTGACTTTC
-,TRBV24-1,TRBJ2-1,TRBD1,CATSAIDRGLVNEQFF,TGTGCCACCAGTGCCATCGACAGGGGGCTGGTTAATGAGCAGTTCTTC
-,TRBV18,TRBJ2-7,-,CASSKGGSSYEQYF,TGTGCCAGCTCCAAGGGGGGGAGCTCCTACGAGCAGTACTTC
few,TRBV12-3/TRBV12-4,TRBJ2-2,-,CASSPFGELFF,TGTGCCAGCAGCCCTTTCGGGGAGCTGTTTTTT
-,TRBV28,TRBJ1-2,-,CASTSRQIYGYTF,TGTGCCAGCACCTCTAGGCAAATCTATGGCTACACCTTC
once,TRBV5-1,TRBJ2-7,-,CASSLGAGMSYEQYF,TGCGCCAGCAGCTTGGGGGCAGGGATGTCCTACGAGCAGTACTTC
-,TRBV19,TRBJ1-5,-,CASSPLQARGNQPQHF,TGTGCCAGTAGTCCCCTCCAGGCCAGGGGCAATCAGCCCCAGCATTTT
-,TRBV6-6,TRBJ1-6,TRBD1,CASTRTGENSPLHF,TGTGCCAGCACCCGGACAGGGGAAAATTCACCCCTCCACTTT
-,TRBV5-1,TRBJ2-3,TRBD2,CASSSSGTSGGDTQYF,TGCGCCAGCAGCTCGTCCGGGACTAGCGGGGGGGATACGCAGTATTTT
-,TRBV9,TRBJ2-7,-,CASSVGGGGEQYF,TGTGCCAGCAGCGTAGGAGGGGGTGGCGAGCAGTACTTC
-,TRBV6-4,TRBJ1-1,TRBD1,CASRIWDRNTEAFF,TGTGCCAGTCGAATATGGGACAGAAACACTGAAGCTTTCTTT
-,TRBV19,TRBJ2-2,TRBD2,CASSIVSGGARTGELFF,TGTGCCAGTAGTATAGTTAGCGGGGGGGCCCGGACCGGGGAGCTGTTTTTT
-,TRBV18,TRBJ2-3,-,CASSPQSPTTDTQYF,TGTGCCAGCTCACCTCAGTCTCCAACCACAGATACGCAGTATTTT
-,TRBV6-2/TRBV6-3,TRBJ2-3,-,CASSTIPGDTQYF,TGTGCCAGCAGTACAATCCCAGGGGATACGCAGTATTTT
-,TRBV30,TRBJ1-2,TRBD1,CAKETGRHGYTF,TGTGCCAAGGAGACAGGGCGCCATGGCTACACCTTC
once,TRBV14,TRBJ1-2,TRBD1,CASSWGQGSLYTF,TGTGCCAGCAGCTGGGGACAGGGTTCACTCTACACCTTC
-,TRBV7-2,TRBJ2-7,TRBD1,CASSLLTGSNYEQYF,TGTGCCAGCAGCTTACTGACAGGGTCTAACTACGAGCAGTACTTC
-,TRBV7-9,TRBJ2-3,-,CASSLLPGTTDTQYF,TGTGCCAGCAGCTTATTGCCCGGTACCACAGATACGCAGTATTTT
-,TRBV7-8,TRBJ1-5,-,CASSLAPGSNQPQHF,TGTGCCAGCAGCTTAGCGCCAGGGAGCAATCAGCCCCAGCATTTT
-,TRBV5-1,TRBJ1-2,-,CARPGLPLVGYGYTF,TGCGCCAGACCGGGACTACCCCTAGTCGGCTATGGCTACACCTTC
-,TRBV18,TRBJ1-5,TRBD1,CASSSGQGDGQPQHF,TGTGCCAGCTCATCGGGACAGGGGGATGGTCAGCCCCAGCATTTT
-,TRBV28,TRBJ1-1,TRBD1,CASRGTGGNTEAFF,TGTGCCAGCAGAGGGACAGGGGGGAACACTGAAGCTTTCTTT
once,TRBV2,TRBJ1-4,-,CASREEVNNEKLFF,TGTGCCAGCAGGGAGGAAGTGAATAATGAAAAACTGTTTTTT
once,TRBV2,TRBJ2-1,-,CASSPLKREQFF,TGTGCCAGCAGCCCCTTAAAGAGAGAGCAGTTCTTC